The present entry profiles one T cell receptor (beta chain) with its context. Its antigen is not yet known. No quality values exist for individual bases; no much larger clone is one base distant. Focal radiation therapy combined with CTLA-4 blockade (ipilimumab) was tested in patients with chemo-refractory metastatic non-small-cell lung cancer. The entry originates in a study of radiotherapy plus CTLA-4 blockade in lung cancer (dated by TCRdb to the late 2010s). Regarding the research as a whole: Objective responses were observed in 18% of enrolled patients, and disease control was achieved in approximately 32%.

The protocol used for the library was the immunoSEQ multiplex PCR assay. TCRdb took over this immuneACCESS table, retaining in-frame rearrangements with V and J assigned. Such tables are incomplete; in checked studies, under half of the missing clones stem from an unresolved V gene, and the remainder is unexplained. The sample yields about 62,000 clones; approximately 76% were counted once. Together, the top ten hold around 2.8% of the sample. Taken from the germline V gene (reference sequence), the CDR1 and CDR2 loops are LNHDA and SQIVND. CDR3 length: 15 amino acids, cysteine to phenylalanine. Only the CDR3 part of the read is kept: 45 bases, read in frame from the first base. The V end loses 6 bases and the J end loses 4 bases, and a stretch of 16 bases separates them. The full study reports these points: After treatment with radiotherapy and ipilimumab, TCR clones that came from tumors expanded in the peripheral blood. The strongest predictors of response, as reported, were early dynamic changes in blood T cell clones along with a rise in serum interferon-beta after radiation.

The specimen comprised peripheral blood, sampled from a patient treated with radiotherapy plus ipilimumab. In this chain, TRBV19 is recombined with TRBJ2-1; the D gene cannot be resolved reliably. This TCR came from a human donor with non-small cell lung cancer who had a complete response to radiotherapy plus ipilimumab. The CDR3 sequence is CASRRLSSLYNEQFF. The DNA reads as follows: TGTGCCAGTAGAAGGCTTAGCTCTCTTTACAATGAGCAGTTCTTC. The reference TRBV19 and TRBJ2-1 proteins fill in what lies around the CDR3, so the full variable domain reads DGGITQSPKYLFRKEGQNVTLSCEQNLNHDAMYWYRQDPGQGLRLIYYSQIVNDFQKGDIAEGYSVSREKKESFPLTVTSAQKNPTAFYLCASRRLSSLYNEQFFGPGTRLTVL.